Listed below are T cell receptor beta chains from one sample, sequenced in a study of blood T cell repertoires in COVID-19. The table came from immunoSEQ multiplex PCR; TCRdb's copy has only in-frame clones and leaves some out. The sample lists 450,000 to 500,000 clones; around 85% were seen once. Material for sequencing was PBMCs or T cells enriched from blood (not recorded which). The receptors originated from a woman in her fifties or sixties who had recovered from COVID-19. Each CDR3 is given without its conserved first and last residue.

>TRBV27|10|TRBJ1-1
ASSFSGYEAF
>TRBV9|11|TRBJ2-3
ASSGLAADTQY
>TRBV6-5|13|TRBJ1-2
ASSPDRGWSSAYT
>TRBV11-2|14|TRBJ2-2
ASSSLLPGNTGELF
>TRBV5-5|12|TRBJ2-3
ASSLQEGTDTQY
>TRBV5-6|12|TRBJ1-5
ASSSQGVVQPQH
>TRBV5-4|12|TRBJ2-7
ASSRGQGTYEQY
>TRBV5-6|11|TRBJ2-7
ASSLLRDFQRY
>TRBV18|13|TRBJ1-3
ASSPARGNGNTIY
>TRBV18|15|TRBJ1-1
ASSLKGQAQVNTEAF
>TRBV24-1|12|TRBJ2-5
ATSDPGAGETQY
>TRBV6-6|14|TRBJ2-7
ASSGGRNKGLGEQY
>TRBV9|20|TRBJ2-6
ASSVSLGSGTGPSSGANVLT
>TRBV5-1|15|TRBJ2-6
ASSLARGNTGANVLT
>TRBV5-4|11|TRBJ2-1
ASSLVQGNEQF
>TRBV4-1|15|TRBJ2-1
ASSGLAGGPSYNEQF
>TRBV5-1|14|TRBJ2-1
ASSPPWGGYYNEQF
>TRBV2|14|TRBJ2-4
ASSESPGVAKNIQY
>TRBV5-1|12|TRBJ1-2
ASRASGTGKGYT
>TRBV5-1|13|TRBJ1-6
ASSLRQGVGSPLH
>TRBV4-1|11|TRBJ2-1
ASSQGRANEQF
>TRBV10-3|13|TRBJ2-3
AIRPSTGSKDTQY
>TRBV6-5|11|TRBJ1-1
ASNRDRGSEAF
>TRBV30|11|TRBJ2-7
AWSVADSYEQY
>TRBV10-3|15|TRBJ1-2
AISESQTGIANYGYT
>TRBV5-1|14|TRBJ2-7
ASSLGAGGASVEQY
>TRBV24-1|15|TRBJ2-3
ATSDFTKDRGTDTQY
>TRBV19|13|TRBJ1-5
ASSISTGGMEPQH
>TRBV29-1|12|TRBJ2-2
SVGQGPNTGELF
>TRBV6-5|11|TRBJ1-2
ASSTTGGYGYT
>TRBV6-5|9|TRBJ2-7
ASNRGYEQY
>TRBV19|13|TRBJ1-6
ASSSLQGLGSPLH
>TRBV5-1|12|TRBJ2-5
ASSLGQGVETQY
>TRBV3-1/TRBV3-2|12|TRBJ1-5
ASSLAWSNQPQH
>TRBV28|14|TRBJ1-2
ASSLGGTGFNYGYT
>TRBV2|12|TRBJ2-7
ASKTGTDSYEQY
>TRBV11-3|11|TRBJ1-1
ASSLEGATEAF